This T cell receptor (beta chain) appears in the sequencing data of a study of identical twins. Trimming removed 4 bases from V and 3 bases from J; junction bases left unmatched: 4. The CDR3 has 16 residues. CDR1 is MNHEY, CDR2 SMNVEV, per germline (reference sequence). The authors used template switching to add a universal primer site and gave cDNA unique molecular identifiers. TCRdb re-analysed the 5' RACE reads in MiXCR, keeping a single row per CDR3 protein. The table has fewer than 250,000 distinct CDR3 sequences, roughly 7% seen once. These records were also assigned to another study, of yellow fever vaccine responses in identical twins.

The sequence was obtained from a woman between 18 and 30 years old in good health. Sequenced material: memory (CD45RO+) T cells sorted from blood. The rearrangement uses TRBV27 and TRBJ2-3; TRBD2 matches at 13 bases. For the CDR3, the DNA is TGTGCCAGCAGTTCCGGACTAGCGGGGGTTACAGATACGCAGTATTTT. Protein: CASSSGLAGVTDTQYF.